These 7 T cell receptor beta chains were sequenced from one sample in a study of lymphopenia after photon versus proton radiotherapy. Libraries were prepared by immunoSEQ multiplex PCR; TCRdb keeps only in-frame clonotypes and omits some of them. The sample has fewer than 35,000 clones, roughly nine tenths seen once; the top ten hold around 7%. Sequenced material: peripheral blood, taken from a patient treated with proton-based radiotherapy. The source of these receptors is a woman aged 70-85 years with pancreatic cancer. Some clones in this sample may be carry-over from other donors' samples.

The chain couples TRBV19 to TRBJ2-3, with D perhaps matching TRBD1 (6 bases). V was shortened by 4 bases and J by 2 bases, with 7 bases between the two germline ends. Germline lookup yields CDR1 LNHDA and CDR2 SQIVND (reference sequence). CDR3 length: 13 residues. The DNA of the CDR3 is TGTGCCAGTAGTAGACAGGCCACAGATACGCAGTATTTT. It encodes CASSRQATDTQYF.

This rearrangement joins TRBV18 to TRBJ2-4; D may be TRBD1 (5 bases). Trimming stripped 3 bases from V and 0 bases from J, with 12 bases between. This CDR3 spans 16 amino acids. Germline CDR1 reads KGHSH; CDR2 reads LQKENI. The DNA of the CDR3 is TGTGCCAGCTCACCGCAAGGGGCCTTAGCCAAAAACATTCAGTACTTC. Protein: CASSPQGALAKNIQYF.

The V and J genes are TRBV4-1 and TRBJ1-5; D is undetermined. The CDR3 runs to 14 residues. The germline V gene encodes CDR1 MGHRA and CDR2 YSYEKL. V was clipped by 0 bases and J by 7 bases, with 10 bases between them. Here the CDR3 reads CASSQDVLGQPQHF. In DNA, the CDR3 is TGCGCCAGCAGCCAAGATGTTTTAGGGCAGCCCCAGCATTTT.

V usage is TRBV18 and J usage is TRBJ2-5; D possibly corresponds to TRBD2 (5 bases). Deletions cut 1 base from V and 0 bases from J, with 6 bases between. There are 14 residues in the CDR3. Per the germline V gene, CDR1 is KGHSH and CDR2 is LQKENI. The CDR3 sequence is CASSPRRDQETQYF. The DNA of the CDR3 is TGTGCCAGCTCACCACGGCGGGACCAAGAGACCCAGTACTTC.

In this sample, this clone turned up once. V and J are TRBV30 and TRBJ2-4, with a tentative D call TRBD2 (6 bases). The V gene lost 1 base and the J gene lost 10 bases, with 11 bases spanning the gap. The CDR3 is 12 residues long. Germline V gene lookup returns CDR1 GTSNPN and CDR2 SVGIG (reference sequence). CDR3 DNA sequence: TGTGCCTGGAGTGGACTGGGGAGGATTCAGTACTTC. Translated, it gives CAWSGLGRIQYF.

The chain uses TRBV15 and TRBJ2-7; D unresolved. The CDR3 sequence is 12 residues long. V was clipped by 1 base and J by 4 bases, with 5 bases between them. CDR1 LNHNV and CDR2 YYDKDF come from the germline V gene (reference sequence). CDR3 in amino acids: CATSRGGYEQYF. The CDR3 nucleotides read TGTGCCACCAGCAGAGGAGGTTACGAGCAGTACTTC.

The table lists this clone with a few counts. This chain joins TRBV30 and TRBJ2-7, with TRBD1 identical over 7 bases. The V gene's germline CDR1 is GTSNPN and CDR2 SVGIG (reference sequence). This CDR3 has 14 amino acids. V lost 0 bases and J lost 5; bases outside the gene matches: 7. The CDR3 sequence: CAWSVRQGWDEQYF. CDR3 sequence (DNA): TGTGCCTGGAGTGTACGACAGGGCTGGGACGAGCAGTACTTC.